This T cell receptor (beta chain) was identified in a study of blood T cell repertoires in COVID-19. V dropped 0 bases and J dropped 4; count of bases not matched to a gene: 5. From germline, CDR1 is SNHLY and CDR2 FYNNEI. CDR3 length: 17 amino acids. Generated by immunoSEQ multiplex PCR, the TCRdb table keeps only in-frame clones and is missing some. The repertoire holds about 140,000 clones, with almost 80% as singletons. The sequence came from a man aged 60 to 69 who had recovered from COVID-19. The chain is built from TRBV2 and TRBJ2-2, with TRBD1 matching over 10 bases. Source material: peripheral blood. CDR3 loop: CASSEAGQGEGTGELFF. The CDR3 coding sequence is TGTGCCAGCAGTGAAGCCGGACAGGGGGAGGGCACCGGGGAGCTGTTTTTT.